This T cell receptor beta chain was captured in a study of Ad26.COV2.S vaccination and SARS-CoV-2 variants. Treatment meaning: roughly 19 received Ad26.COV2.S at low or high dose, single or two shots; 5 received placebo; per-sample allocation not given. On day 63 after the first injection, vaccine and placebo recipients gave samples. Whoever gave the sample was an adult aged 18-55 years in Boston. Remarks on this clone: Its antigen is still unknown.

Clones were sequenced by immunoSEQ multiplex PCR, and TCRdb holds only the in-frame ones, with some missing. The repertoire consists of 500,000 or so clones, with around 88% occurring once and the leading ten covering roughly 13%. The CDR3 has 19 residues. Germline loops: CDR1 SGHRS, CDR2 YFSETQ. V shed 0 bases, J shed 3 bases, and the junction held 15 bases outside the gene matches. Findings of the study overall: Participants in the vaccine arm had higher spike-specific TCR breadth; placebo recipients had lower. CD8+ and CD4+ T cells specific for spike reportedly responded with substantial breadth after vaccination. TCR breadth and depth estimates may have understated total T cell responses.

This rearrangement joins TRBV5-1 to TRBJ2-7; 10 positions match TRBD1. The receptor comes from a person aged 18-65 years who received the Ad26.COV2.S COVID-19 vaccine or a placebo. The sequenced sample was peripheral blood, obtained in a trial of Ad26.COV2.S vaccine versus placebo. The CDR3: CASSLARLRETGGDYEQYF. The CDR3 coding sequence is TGCGCCAGCAGCTTGGCCAGATTGAGGGAGACAGGGGGCGACTACGAGCAGTACTTC.